The 7 T cell receptor beta chains below all came from one sample that was sequenced in a study of T-cell memory formation after mild COVID-19. TCRdb re-called the 5' RACE reads through MiXCR, storing one row per CDR3 protein. The data contain about 390,000 distinct CDR3 sequences, approximately 21% of them seen just once; the ten biggest clones take up under 15%. The sequencing input was PBMCs or a T cell subset sorted from them (not recorded which). The receptors originated from an adult woman who had mild COVID-19 (a few samples of this study predate the infection). Cell type and time point are not known.

The genes are TRBV20-1 and TRBJ1-2; D is possibly TRBD1 (6 bases). CDR1 DFQATT and CDR2 SNEGSKA come from the germline V gene (reference sequence). The CDR3 spans 14 residues. The V and J ends lost 3 bases and 5 bases respectively, with 16 bases between them. CDR3 nucleotides: TGCAGTGCTAGGGGGCTCCAAGGGGGTTATGGCTACACCTTC. The encoded protein is CSARGLQGGYGYTF.

The genes are TRBV9 and TRBJ2-3, with D uncertain. Germline V lookup: CDR1 SGDLS, CDR2 YYNGEE. CDR3 length: 13 amino acids. V was clipped by 0 bases and J by 6 bases, with 8 bases between them. The CDR3 sequence is CASSVALSDTQYF. CDR3 coding DNA: TGTGCCAGCAGCGTAGCTTTGAGCGATACGCAGTATTTT. Together with reference TRBV9 and TRBJ2-3, the CDR3 gives the full variable domain: DSGVTQTPKHLITATGQRVTLRCSPRSGDLSVYWYQQSLDQGLQFLIQYYNGEERAKGNILERFSAQQFPDLHSELNLSSLELGDSALYFCASSVALSDTQYFGPGTRLTVL.

The chain combines TRBV5-6 with TRBJ1-1; no firm D call. The germline CDR1 and CDR2 sequences are SGHDT and YYEEEE. The CDR3 has 15 amino acids. With 0 bases removed from V and 0 bases from J, the gap between germline ends came to 9 bases. CDR3 loop: CASSLAVYLNTEAFF. In DNA form, the CDR3 reads TGTGCCAGCAGCTTGGCCGTTTATTTGAACACTGAAGCTTTCTTT.

This clonotype was seen more than once but under ten times. The chain links TRBV19 to TRBJ2-7; 9 positions match TRBD1. This CDR3 region has 15 residues. Germline values: CDR1 LNHDA, CDR2 SQIVND (reference sequence). The J segment lost 5 bases and the V segment lost 3 bases, leaving 8 bases of the junction unmatched. Here the CDR3 DNA reads TGTGCCAGTAGTATCGGGACAGGGTCATCCCACGAGCAGTACTTC. This gives the protein CASSIGTGSSHEQYF.

This clonotype has a count of ten or more. This rearrangement joins TRBV7-6 to TRBJ2-7; no firm D call. Trimming stripped 4 bases from V and 1 base from J, with 11 bases between. This CDR3 spans 14 amino acids. Per germline, CDR1 SGHVS and CDR2 FNYEAQ. The DNA for the CDR3 is TGTGCCAGCAGCTCCGCCCAGCATTCCTACGAGCAGTACTTC. This sequence encodes CASSSAQHSYEQYF.

This clonotype has more than one count but fewer than ten. The chain is built from TRBV7-3 and TRBJ2-3, with TRBD1 matching over 8 bases. CDR3 length: 15 residues. V was pared by 5 bases and J by 5 bases, with 9 bases of the junction left unmatched. CDR1 is SGHTA and CDR2 is FQGTGA in the germline V gene. CDR3 sequence reads: CASSRSGTGEDTQYF. CDR3 DNA: TGTGCCAGCAGCCGCAGTGGGACAGGCGAAGATACGCAGTATTTT.

This clonotype showed up just a few times. The rearrangement joins TRBV7-2 to TRBJ2-3, with 8 bases fitting TRBD2. The junction had 12 bases not matched to a gene; V was cut back by 7 bases and J by 0 bases. The CDR3 runs to 17 residues. Germline CDR1 reads SGHTA; CDR2 reads FQGNSA. DNA for the CDR3: TGTGCCAGCATCCGGCAACTAGCGGCGGAAAGCACAGATACGCAGTATTTT. This codes for CASIRQLAAESTDTQYF.